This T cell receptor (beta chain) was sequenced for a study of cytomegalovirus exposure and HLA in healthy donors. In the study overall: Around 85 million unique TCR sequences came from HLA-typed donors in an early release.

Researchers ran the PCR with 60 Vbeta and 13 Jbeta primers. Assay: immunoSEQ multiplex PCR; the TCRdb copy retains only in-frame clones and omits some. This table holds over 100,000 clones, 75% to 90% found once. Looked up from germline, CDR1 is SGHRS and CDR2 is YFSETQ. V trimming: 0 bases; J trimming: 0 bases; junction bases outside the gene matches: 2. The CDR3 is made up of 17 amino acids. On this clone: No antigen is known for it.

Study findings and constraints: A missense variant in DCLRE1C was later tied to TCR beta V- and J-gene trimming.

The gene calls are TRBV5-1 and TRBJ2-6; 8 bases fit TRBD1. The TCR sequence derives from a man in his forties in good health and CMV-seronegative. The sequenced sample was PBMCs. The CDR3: CASSLGQGLSGANVLTF. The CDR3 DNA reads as TGCGCCAGCAGCTTGGGACAGGGGCTCTCTGGGGCCAACGTCCTGACTTTC.